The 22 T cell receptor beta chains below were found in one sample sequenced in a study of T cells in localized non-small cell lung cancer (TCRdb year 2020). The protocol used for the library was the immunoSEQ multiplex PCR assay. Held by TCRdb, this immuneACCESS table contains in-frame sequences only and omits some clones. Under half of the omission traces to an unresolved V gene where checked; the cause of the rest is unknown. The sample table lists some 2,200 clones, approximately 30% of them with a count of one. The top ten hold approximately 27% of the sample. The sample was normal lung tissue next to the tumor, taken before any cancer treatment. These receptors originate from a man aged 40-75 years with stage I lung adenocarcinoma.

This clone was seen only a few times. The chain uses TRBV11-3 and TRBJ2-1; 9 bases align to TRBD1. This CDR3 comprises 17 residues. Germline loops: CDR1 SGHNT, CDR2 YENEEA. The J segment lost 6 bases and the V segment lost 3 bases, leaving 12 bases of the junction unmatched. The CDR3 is CASSFGPDRGSANEQFF. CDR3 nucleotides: TGTGCCAGCAGCTTCGGGCCTGACAGGGGGTCCGCCAATGAGCAGTTCTTC.

In nucleotides, the CDR3 is TGTGCCTGGAACGGAGGGCAGGAATACACAGATACGCAGTATTTT. Encoded protein: CAWNGGQEYTDTQYF. The V gene is TRBV30, the J gene TRBJ2-3, with D perhaps TRBD2 (6 bases). V gave up 4 bases and J gave up 2 bases, with 16 bases separating them. Germline CDR1 is GTSNPN and CDR2 is SVGIG (reference sequence). CDR3 length equals 15 residues.

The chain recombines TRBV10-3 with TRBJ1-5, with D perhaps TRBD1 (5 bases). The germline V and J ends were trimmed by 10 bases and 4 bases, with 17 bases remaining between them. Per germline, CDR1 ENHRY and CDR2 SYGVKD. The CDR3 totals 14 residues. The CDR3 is CASEGQKINQPQHF. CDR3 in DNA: TGTGCCAGCGAGGGGCAGAAAATAAATCAGCCCCAGCATTTT.

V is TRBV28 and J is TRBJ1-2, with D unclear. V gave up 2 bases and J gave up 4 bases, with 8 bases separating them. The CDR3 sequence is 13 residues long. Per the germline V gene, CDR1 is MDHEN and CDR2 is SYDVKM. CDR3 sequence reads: CASSLTSPYGYTF. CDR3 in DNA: TGTGCCAGCAGTTTAACTTCTCCCTATGGCTACACCTTC.

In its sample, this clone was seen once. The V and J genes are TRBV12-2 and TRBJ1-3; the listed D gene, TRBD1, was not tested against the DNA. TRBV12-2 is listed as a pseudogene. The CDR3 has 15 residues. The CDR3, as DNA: TGTGCCTCGCTGTCAGGGTTTAGCCCTGGAAACACCATATATTTT. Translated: CASLSGFSPGNTIYF.

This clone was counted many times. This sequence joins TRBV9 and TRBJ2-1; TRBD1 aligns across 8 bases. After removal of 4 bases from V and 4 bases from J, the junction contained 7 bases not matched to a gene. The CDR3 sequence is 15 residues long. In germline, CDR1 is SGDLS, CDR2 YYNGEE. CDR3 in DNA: TGTGCCAGCAGCATAACCGGGACAGGTTACAATGAGCAGTTCTTC. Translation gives CASSITGTGYNEQFF.

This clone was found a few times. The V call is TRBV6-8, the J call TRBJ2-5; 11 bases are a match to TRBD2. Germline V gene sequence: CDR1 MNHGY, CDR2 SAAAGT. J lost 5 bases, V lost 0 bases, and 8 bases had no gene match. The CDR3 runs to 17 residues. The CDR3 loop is CASSYSRASGGRETQYF. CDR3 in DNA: TGTGCCAGCAGTTACTCGCGGGCTAGCGGGGGGAGGGAGACCCAGTACTTC.

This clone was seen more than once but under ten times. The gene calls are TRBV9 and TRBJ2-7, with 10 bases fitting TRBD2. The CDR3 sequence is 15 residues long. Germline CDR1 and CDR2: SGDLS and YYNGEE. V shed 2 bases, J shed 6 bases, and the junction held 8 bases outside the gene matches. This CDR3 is CASSVDPSGGGEQYF. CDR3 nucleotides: TGTGCCAGCAGCGTGGATCCTAGCGGGGGAGGCGAGCAGTACTTC.

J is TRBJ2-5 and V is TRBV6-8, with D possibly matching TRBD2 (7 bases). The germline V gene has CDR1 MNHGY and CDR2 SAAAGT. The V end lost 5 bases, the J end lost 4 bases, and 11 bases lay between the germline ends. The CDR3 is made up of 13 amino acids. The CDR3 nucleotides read TGTGCCAGCAGTCCGGGGGGCGGAGAGACCCAGTACTTC. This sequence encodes CASSPGGGETQYF.

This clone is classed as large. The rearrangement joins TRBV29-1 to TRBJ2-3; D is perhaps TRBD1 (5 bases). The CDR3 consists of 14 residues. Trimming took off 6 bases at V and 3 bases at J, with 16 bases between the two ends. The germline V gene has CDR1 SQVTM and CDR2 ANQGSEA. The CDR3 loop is CSVPEPTGTDTQYF. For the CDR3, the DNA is TGCAGCGTCCCGGAGCCTACAGGTACAGATACGCAGTATTTT.

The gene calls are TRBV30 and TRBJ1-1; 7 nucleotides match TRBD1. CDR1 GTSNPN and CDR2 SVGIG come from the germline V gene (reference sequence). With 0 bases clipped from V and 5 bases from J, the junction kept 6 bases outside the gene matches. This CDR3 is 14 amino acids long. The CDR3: CAWSVSPGGTEAFF. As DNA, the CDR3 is TGTGCCTGGAGTGTAAGTCCAGGGGGTACTGAAGCTTTCTTT.

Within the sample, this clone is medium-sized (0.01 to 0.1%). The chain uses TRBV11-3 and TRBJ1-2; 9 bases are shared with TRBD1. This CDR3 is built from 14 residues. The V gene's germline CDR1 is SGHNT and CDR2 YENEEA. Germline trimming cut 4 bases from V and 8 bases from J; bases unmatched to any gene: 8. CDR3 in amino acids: CASSSGQGLLGYTF. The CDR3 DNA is TGTGCCAGCAGCTCGGGACAGGGACTTTTGGGCTACACCTTC.

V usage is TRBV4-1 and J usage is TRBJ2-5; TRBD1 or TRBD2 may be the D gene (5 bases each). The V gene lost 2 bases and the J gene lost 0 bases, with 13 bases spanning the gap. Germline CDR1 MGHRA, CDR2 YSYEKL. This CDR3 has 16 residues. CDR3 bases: TGCGCCAGCAGCCAACGGGACGCGCGGGACCAAGAGACCCAGTACTTC. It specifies CASSQRDARDQETQYF.

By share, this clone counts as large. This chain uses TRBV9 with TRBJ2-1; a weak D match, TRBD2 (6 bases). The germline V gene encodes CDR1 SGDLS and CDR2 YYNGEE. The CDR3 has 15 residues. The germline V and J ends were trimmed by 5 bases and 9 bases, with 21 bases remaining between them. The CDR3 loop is CASSLLQPGDGEQFF. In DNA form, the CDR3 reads TGTGCCAGCAGTCTCCTTCAACCGGGGGACGGTGAGCAGTTCTTC.

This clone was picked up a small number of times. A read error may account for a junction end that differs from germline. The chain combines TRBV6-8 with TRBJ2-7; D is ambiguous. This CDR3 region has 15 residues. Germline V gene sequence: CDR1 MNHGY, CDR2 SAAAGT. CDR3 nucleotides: TGTGCCATCAGTGACTCCGGGCCGGCCTCCTACGAGCAGTACTTC. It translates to CAISDSGPASYEQYF.

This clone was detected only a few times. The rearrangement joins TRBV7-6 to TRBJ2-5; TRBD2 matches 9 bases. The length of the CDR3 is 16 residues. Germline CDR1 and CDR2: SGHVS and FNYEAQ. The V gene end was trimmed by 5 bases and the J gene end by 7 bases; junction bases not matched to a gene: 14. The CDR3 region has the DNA TGTGCCAGCAGCCCAGACGCGGGGGGGTCGTCGGGGACCCAGTACTTC. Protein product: CASSPDAGGSSGTQYF.

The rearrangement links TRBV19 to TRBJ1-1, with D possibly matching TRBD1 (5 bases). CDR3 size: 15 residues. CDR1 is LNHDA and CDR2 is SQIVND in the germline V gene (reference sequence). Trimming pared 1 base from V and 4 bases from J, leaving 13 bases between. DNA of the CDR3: TGTGCCAGTAGTATAGTGGCACAGGTCAGCACTGAAGCTTTCTTT. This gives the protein CASSIVAQVSTEAFF.

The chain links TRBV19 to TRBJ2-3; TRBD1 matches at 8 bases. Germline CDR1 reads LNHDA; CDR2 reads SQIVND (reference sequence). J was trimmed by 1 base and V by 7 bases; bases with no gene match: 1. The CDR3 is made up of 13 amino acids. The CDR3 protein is CASKTGGTDTQYF. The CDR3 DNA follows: TGTGCCAGTAAGACAGGGGGCACAGATACGCAGTATTTT.

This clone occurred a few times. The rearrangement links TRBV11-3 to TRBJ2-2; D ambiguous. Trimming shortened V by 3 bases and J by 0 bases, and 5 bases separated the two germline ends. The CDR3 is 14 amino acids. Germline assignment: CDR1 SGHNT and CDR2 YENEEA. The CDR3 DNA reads TGTGCCAGCAGCTTGCCTCCGAACACCGGGGAGCTGTTTTTT. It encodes CASSLPPNTGELFF.

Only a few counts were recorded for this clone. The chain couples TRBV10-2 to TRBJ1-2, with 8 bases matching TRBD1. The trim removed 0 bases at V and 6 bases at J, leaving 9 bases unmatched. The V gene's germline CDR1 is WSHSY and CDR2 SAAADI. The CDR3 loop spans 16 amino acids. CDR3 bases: TGCGCCAGCAGTGAGTCTTTACAGGGGGATAGTAATGGCTACACCTTC. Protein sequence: CASSESLQGDSNGYTF.

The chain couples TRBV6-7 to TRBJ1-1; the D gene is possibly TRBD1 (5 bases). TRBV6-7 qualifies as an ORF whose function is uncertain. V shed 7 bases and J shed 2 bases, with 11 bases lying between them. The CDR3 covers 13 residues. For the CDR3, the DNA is TGTGCCAGCAACAGGCGGTATAACACTGAAGCTTTCTTT. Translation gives CASNRRYNTEAFF.

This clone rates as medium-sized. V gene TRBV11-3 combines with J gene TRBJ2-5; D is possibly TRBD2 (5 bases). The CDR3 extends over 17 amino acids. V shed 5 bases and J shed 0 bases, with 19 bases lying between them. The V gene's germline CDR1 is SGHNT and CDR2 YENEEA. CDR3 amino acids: CASSLAGSQYYQETQYF. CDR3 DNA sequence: TGTGCCAGCAGCCTCGCGGGCAGCCAGTACTACCAAGAGACCCAGTACTTC.